This is a list of T cell receptor beta chains from one sample in a study of shared clonotypes between healthy human individuals. The data were produced by immunoSEQ multiplex PCR, yet TCRdb's version contains in-frame clones alone and is incomplete. The sample consists of 2 million to 3 million clones, roughly 93% of them appearing once. The sequenced sample was naive CD4+ T cells from PBMCs. The source is a man younger than 35 in good health. Some clones in this sample may be carry-over from other donors' samples. Each CDR3 is given with its conserved first and last residue. D genes are given only for firm matches. Rows may omit the clone size; those that give it use once, few, many or a size class.

clone_size	v_call	d_call	j_call	cdr3_aa	cdr3_nt
NA	TRBV29-1	NA	TRBJ1-1	CSVDRSLMNTEAFF	TGCAGCGTTGACCGGTCATTAATGAACACTGAAGCTTTCTTT
NA	TRBV27	TRBD1	TRBJ2-7	CASKRDRDVYEQYF	TGTGCCAGCAAACGGGACAGGGACGTTTACGAGCAGTACTTC
NA	TRBV5-1	TRBD1	TRBJ1-2	CASSPGQGANYGYTF	TGCGCCAGCAGCCCCGGACAGGGGGCCAACTATGGCTACACCTTC
once	TRBV18	NA	TRBJ2-7	CASSRAESSYEQYF	TGTGCCAGCTCACGCGCGGAAAGCTCCTACGAGCAGTACTTC
NA	TRBV9	NA	TRBJ2-7	CASSVDPWAYEQYF	TGTGCCAGCAGCGTAGATCCGTGGGCCTACGAGCAGTACTTC
NA	TRBV2	NA	TRBJ1-5	CASSENLRGGNQPQHF	TGTGCCAGCAGTGAAAATCTCAGGGGTGGCAATCAGCCCCAGCATTTT
NA	TRBV30	NA	TRBJ1-2	CACSGPGAGPNYGYTF	TGTGCCTGTTCGGGGCCCGGGGCAGGCCCTAACTATGGCTACACCTTC
NA	TRBV27	TRBD1	TRBJ2-7	CASSPDPFGTAPYEQYF	TGTGCCAGCAGTCCTGATCCCTTCGGGACAGCACCGTACGAGCAGTACTTC
NA	TRBV5-4	NA	TRBJ2-5	CASSLPGAETQYF	TGTGCCAGCAGCCTCCCCGGGGCGGAGACCCAGTACTTC
NA	TRBV30	NA	TRBJ1-1	CAGWSGVEAFF	TGTGCCGGGTGGTCCGGGGTGGAAGCTTTCTTT
NA	TRBV27	TRBD2	TRBJ2-2	CASRSGTSGRAGVYTGELFF	TGTGCCAGCAGGTCCGGGACTAGCGGGAGGGCGGGCGTATACACCGGGGAGCTGTTTTTT
NA	TRBV10-1	NA	TRBJ1-3	CASSEPGAGNTIYF	TGCGCCAGCAGTGAGCCGGGAGCTGGAAACACCATATATTTT
NA	TRBV5-1	NA	TRBJ2-5	CASSDGGTQYF	TGCGCCAGCAGCGATGGGGGGACCCAGTACTTC
NA	TRBV19	NA	TRBJ2-7	CASSSRDMSISYEQYF	TGTGCCAGTAGTAGCCGGGACATGAGTATCTCCTACGAGCAGTACTTC
NA	TRBV5-1	TRBD1	TRBJ2-2	CASSWGQQNTGELFF	TGCGCCAGCAGCTGGGGACAGCAGAACACCGGGGAGCTGTTTTTT
NA	TRBV19	TRBD1	TRBJ1-2	CASSPLWDRGKLRNYGYTF	TGTGCCAGTAGCCCCCTGTGGGACAGGGGGAAGTTAAGAAACTATGGCTACACCTTC
NA	TRBV5-4	NA	TRBJ1-1	CASSLGDTEAFF	TGTGCCAGCAGCTTGGGAGACACTGAAGCTTTCTTT
once	TRBV6-1	TRBD1	TRBJ1-2	CASSDVTGGRGYTF	TGTGCCAGCAGTGACGTGACAGGGGGTCGAGGCTACACCTTC
NA	TRBV20-1	NA	TRBJ2-1	CSAIGNEQFF	TGCAGCGCTATCGGGAATGAGCAGTTCTTC
NA	TRBV6-6	NA	TRBJ2-2	CASSYPGNSNTGELFF	TGTGCCAGCAGTTATCCTGGGAACTCGAACACCGGGGAGCTGTTTTTT
NA	TRBV19	NA	TRBJ1-5	CATRSLGGQPQHF	TGTGCCACGAGGTCTCTGGGGGGTCAGCCCCAGCATTTT
NA	TRBV9	TRBD2	TRBJ2-7	CASSVGLAGEGQYF	TGTGCCAGCAGCGTAGGACTAGCGGGAGAAGGGCAGTACTTC
NA	TRBV9	NA	TRBJ2-2	CASSPSRGGVTNTGELFF	TGTGCCAGCAGCCCTTCGCGTGGAGGAGTGACGAACACCGGGGAGCTGTTTTTT
NA	TRBV7-9	TRBD1	TRBJ2-7	CASSLAQGVVSYEQYF	TGTGCCAGCAGCTTAGCGCAGGGGGTTGTCTCCTACGAGCAGTACTTC
NA	TRBV5-4	TRBD2	TRBJ2-2	CASSWGLAVNTGELFF	TGTGCCAGCAGCTGGGGACTAGCGGTGAACACCGGGGAGCTGTTTTTT
NA	TRBV29-1	TRBD1	TRBJ2-7	CSVLTGTGGAYEQYF	TGCAGCGTGCTTACCGGGACAGGGGGCGCCTACGAGCAGTACTTC
NA	TRBV29-1	TRBD1	TRBJ1-1	CSVGTGTNTEAFF	TGCAGCGTAGGGACAGGGACGAACACTGAAGCTTTCTTT
NA	TRBV27	TRBD1	TRBJ2-3	CASSPYRPRGQGTDTQYF	TGTGCCAGCAGTCCCTACCGCCCCCGGGGACAGGGCACAGATACGCAGTATTTT
NA	TRBV5-8	TRBD2	TRBJ2-7	CASSFLIRGGPYEQYF	TGTGCCAGCAGCTTCCTTATCCGGGGGGGCCCCTACGAGCAGTACTTC
NA	TRBV5-1	NA	TRBJ2-2	CASSLARVAPTGELFF	TGCGCCAGCAGCTTGGCTAGAGTAGCGCCTACCGGGGAGCTGTTTTTT
NA	TRBV2	TRBD2	TRBJ2-2	CASSKTSDNTGELFF	TGTGCCAGCAGTAAAACTAGCGACAACACCGGGGAGCTGTTTTTT
NA	TRBV2	NA	TRBJ1-4	CASSAPPSNEKLFF	TGTGCCAGCAGTGCCCCGCCGTCTAATGAAAAACTGTTTTTT
NA	TRBV28	NA	TRBJ1-1	CASSLFPARLNTEAFF	TGTGCCAGCAGTTTGTTTCCAGCGAGGCTGAACACTGAAGCTTTCTTT
NA	TRBV15	NA	TRBJ2-2	CATSRATGELFF	TGTGCCACCAGCAGGGCGACTGGGGAGCTGTTTTTT
NA	TRBV4-1	NA	TRBJ2-2	CASSQIWGLAVGGELFF	TGCGCCAGCAGCCAAATTTGGGGTTTAGCCGTAGGCGGGGAGCTGTTTTTT
NA	TRBV5-1	NA	TRBJ1-5	CASSLLGASNQPQHF	TGCGCCAGCAGCCTGCTTGGCGCTAGCAATCAGCCCCAGCATTTT
NA	TRBV7-9	TRBD2	TRBJ2-3	CASSFPIAGLTDTQYF	TGTGCCAGCAGCTTCCCAATAGCGGGACTCACAGATACGCAGTATTTT
NA	TRBV5-6	NA	TRBJ2-2	CASSWGPTHKGGELFF	TGTGCCAGCAGCTGGGGACCCACGCACAAAGGGGGGGAGCTGTTTTTT
NA	TRBV30	NA	TRBJ1-4	CAWSADSLNEKLFF	TGTGCCTGGAGTGCGGACAGCTTGAATGAAAAACTGTTTTTT
NA	TRBV5-1	NA	TRBJ2-1	CASLKNSNSYNEQFF	TGCGCCAGTCTAAAAAACAGTAATTCCTACAATGAGCAGTTCTTC
NA	TRBV2	TRBD2	TRBJ2-7	CASSGGGRAIDEQYF	TGTGCCAGCAGTGGAGGCGGGAGGGCCATCGACGAGCAGTACTTC
NA	TRBV5-1	TRBD1	TRBJ2-1	CASNGQGGTYNEQFF	TGCGCCAGCAACGGACAGGGGGGAACCTACAATGAGCAGTTCTTC
NA	TRBV5-1	NA	TRBJ2-7	CASSLVGEEQYF	TGCGCCAGCAGCTTGGTAGGGGAGGAGCAGTACTTC
NA	TRBV28	TRBD1	TRBJ2-7	CASSLVGTGDYEQYF	TGTGCCAGCAGTTTAGTTGGGACAGGGGACTACGAGCAGTACTTC
NA	TRBV6-1	NA	TRBJ2-7	CASRLASLTYEQYF	TGTGCCAGCAGACTTGCATCCTTGACCTACGAGCAGTACTTC
NA	TRBV5-1	TRBD1	TRBJ2-2	CASSLQGAFNTGELFF	TGCGCCAGCAGCTTGCAGGGGGCCTTCAACACCGGGGAGCTGTTTTTT
NA	TRBV15	TRBD1	TRBJ1-5	CATSGRSRGLNQPQHF	TGTGCCACCAGCGGGAGAAGCAGGGGGCTAAATCAGCCCCAGCATTTT
NA	TRBV6-1	NA	TRBJ1-1	CASSSVGGEAFF	TGTGCCAGCAGTTCGGTGGGAGGTGAAGCTTTCTTT
NA	TRBV5-1	TRBD2	TRBJ2-1	CASRDSSGSSYNEQFF	TGCGCCAGCAGAGATTCTAGCGGGAGCTCCTACAATGAGCAGTTCTTC
NA	TRBV5-1	NA	TRBJ2-5	CASSLRPGELETQYF	TGCGCCAGCAGCTTGCGCCCAGGGGAATTGGAGACCCAGTACTTC
NA	TRBV5-8	NA	TRBJ2-7	CASSKTGVQYF	TGTGCCAGCAGCAAGACGGGGGTCCAGTACTTC